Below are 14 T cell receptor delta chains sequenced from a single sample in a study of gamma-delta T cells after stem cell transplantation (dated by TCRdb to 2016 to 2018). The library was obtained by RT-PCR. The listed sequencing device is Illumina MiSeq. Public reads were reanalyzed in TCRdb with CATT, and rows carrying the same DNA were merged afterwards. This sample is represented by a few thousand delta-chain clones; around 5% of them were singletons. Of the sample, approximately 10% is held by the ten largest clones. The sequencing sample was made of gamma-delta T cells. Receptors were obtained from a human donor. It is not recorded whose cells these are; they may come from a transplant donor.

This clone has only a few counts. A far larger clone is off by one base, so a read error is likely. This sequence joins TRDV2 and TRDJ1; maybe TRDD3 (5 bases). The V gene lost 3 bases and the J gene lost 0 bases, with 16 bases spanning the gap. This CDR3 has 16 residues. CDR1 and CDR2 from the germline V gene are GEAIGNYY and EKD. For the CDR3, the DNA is TGTGCCTGTGACCCTCCGGGGACATCCCACACCGATAAACTCATCTTT. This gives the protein CACDPPGTSHTDKLIF.

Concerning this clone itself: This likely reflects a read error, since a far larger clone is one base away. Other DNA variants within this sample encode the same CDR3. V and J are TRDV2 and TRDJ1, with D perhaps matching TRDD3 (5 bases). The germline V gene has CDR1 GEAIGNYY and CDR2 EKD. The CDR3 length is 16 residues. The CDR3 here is CACDTLGGGVTDKLIF. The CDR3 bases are TGCGCCTGTGACACTTTAGGCGGTGGGGTCACCGATAAACTCATCTTT.

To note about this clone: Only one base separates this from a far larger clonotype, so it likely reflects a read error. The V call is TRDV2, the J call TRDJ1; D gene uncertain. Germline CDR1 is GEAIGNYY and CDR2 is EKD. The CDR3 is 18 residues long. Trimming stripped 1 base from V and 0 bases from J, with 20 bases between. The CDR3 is CACDTIGGAVFNTDKLIF. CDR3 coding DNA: TGTGCCTGTGACACGATAGGAGGCGCGGTGTTCAACACCGATAAACTCATCTTT.

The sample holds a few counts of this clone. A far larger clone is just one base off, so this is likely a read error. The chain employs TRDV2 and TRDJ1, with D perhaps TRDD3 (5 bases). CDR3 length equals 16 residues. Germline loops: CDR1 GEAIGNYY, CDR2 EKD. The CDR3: CAFDTVGAHWDDKLIF. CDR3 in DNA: TGTGCCTTTGACACCGTTGGGGCTCATTGGGACGATAAACTCATCTTT.

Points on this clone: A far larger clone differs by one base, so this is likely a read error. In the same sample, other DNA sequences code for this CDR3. The CDR3 coding sequence is TGTGCCTGTGACACCGCTCTCTCATACCACTGGGAGGTAGGAAGGCTCATCTTT. Its translation is CACDTALSYHWEVGRLIF. V usage is TRDV2 and J usage is TRDJ1; possibly TRDD3 for D (6 bases). Germline lookup yields CDR1 GEAIGNYY and CDR2 EKD. The ends were cut back, 0 bases at V and 11 bases at J, with 30 bases in the middle. This CDR3 is built from 18 residues.

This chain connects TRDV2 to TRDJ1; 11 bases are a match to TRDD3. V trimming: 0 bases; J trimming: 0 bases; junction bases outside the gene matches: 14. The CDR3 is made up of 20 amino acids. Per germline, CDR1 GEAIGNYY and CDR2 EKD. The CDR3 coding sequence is TGTGCCTGTGACACCGTCCGTGGGGGATACGCGGAACGGGACACCGATAAACTCATCTTT. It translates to CACDTVRGGYAERDTDKLIF.

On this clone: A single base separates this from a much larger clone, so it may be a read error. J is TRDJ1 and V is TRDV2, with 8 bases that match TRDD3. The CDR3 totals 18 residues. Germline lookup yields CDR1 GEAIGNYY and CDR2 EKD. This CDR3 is CACGTVLGARGYTDKLIF. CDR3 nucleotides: TGTGCCTGTGGCACCGTACTGGGGGCCCGTGGGTACACCGATAAACTCATCTTT.

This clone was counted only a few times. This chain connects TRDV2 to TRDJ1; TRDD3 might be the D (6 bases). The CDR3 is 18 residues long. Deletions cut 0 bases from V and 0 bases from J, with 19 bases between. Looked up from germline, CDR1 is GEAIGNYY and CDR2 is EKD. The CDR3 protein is CACDTLRFPGDYTDKLIF. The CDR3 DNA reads TGTGCCTGTGACACCTTGCGATTTCCTGGGGATTACACCGATAAACTCATCTTT.

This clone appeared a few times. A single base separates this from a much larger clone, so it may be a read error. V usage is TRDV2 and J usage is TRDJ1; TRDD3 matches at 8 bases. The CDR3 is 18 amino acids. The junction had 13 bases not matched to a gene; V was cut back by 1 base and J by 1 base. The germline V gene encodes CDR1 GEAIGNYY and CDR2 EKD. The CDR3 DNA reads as TGTGCCTGTGACACTCTGGGGATACTTGATGGGGCCACCGATAAACTCATCTTT. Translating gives CACDTLGILDGATDKLIF.

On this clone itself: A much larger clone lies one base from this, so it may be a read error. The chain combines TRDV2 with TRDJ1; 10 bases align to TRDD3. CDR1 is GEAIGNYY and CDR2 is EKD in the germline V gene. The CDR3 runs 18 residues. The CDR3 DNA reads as TGTGCCTGTGGCACCGTTGTCAAAACTGGGGGATTGTTTGGTAAACTCATCTTT. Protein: CACGTVVKTGGLFGKLIF.

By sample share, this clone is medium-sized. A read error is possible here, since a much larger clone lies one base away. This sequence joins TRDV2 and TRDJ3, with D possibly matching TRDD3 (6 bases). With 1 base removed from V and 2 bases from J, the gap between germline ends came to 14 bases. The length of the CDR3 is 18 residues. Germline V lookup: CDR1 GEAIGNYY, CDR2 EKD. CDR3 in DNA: TGTGCCTGTGACACGGCTGGGGCCCTTGCCTGGGACACCCGACAGATGTTTTTC. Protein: CACDTAGALAWDTRQMFF.

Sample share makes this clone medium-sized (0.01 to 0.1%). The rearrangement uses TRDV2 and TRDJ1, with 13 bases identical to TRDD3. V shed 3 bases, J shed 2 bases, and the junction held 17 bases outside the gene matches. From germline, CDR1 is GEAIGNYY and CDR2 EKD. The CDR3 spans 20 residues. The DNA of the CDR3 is TGTGCCTGTGACCGTATCCCCCAAGTACTGGGGGATACGGGGACCGATAAACTCATCTTT. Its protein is CACDRIPQVLGDTGTDKLIF.

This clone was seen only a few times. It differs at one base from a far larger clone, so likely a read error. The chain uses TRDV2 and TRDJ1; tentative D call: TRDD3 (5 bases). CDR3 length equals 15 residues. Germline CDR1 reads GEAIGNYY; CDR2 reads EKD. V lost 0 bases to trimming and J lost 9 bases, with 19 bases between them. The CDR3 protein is CACDTVGTGFEELIF. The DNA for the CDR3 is TGTGCCTGTGACACCGTGGGGACTGGCTTTGAAGAACTCATCTTT.

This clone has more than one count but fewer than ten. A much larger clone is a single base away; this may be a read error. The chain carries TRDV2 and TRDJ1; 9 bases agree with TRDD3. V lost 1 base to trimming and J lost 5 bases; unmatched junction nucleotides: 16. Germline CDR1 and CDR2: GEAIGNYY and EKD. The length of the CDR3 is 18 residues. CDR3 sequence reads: CACDTVLSAGGSEDKLIF. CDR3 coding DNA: TGTGCCTGTGACACTGTCCTGTCGGCTGGGGGATCGGAAGATAAACTCATCTTT.